This T cell receptor beta chain was profiled in a study of T cell repertoires in cytomegalovirus infection. Study at large: Both a matching HLA type and CMV infection were indicated by public TCR beta signatures.

MiXCR was run by TCRdb on the reads, yielding one entry per CDR3 protein. The table records 900,000 to 950,000 distinct CDR3 sequences, under 40% of them present only once. Trimming took off 4 bases at V and 1 base at J, with 16 bases between the two ends. The CDR3 totals 16 residues. Looked up from germline, CDR1 is LNHDA and CDR2 is SQIVND (reference sequence). Points on this clonotype: The target antigen is unknown.

This specimen was cultured CD8+ T cells from PBMCs, taken from culture after CMV antigen stimulation. The sequence was obtained from a human donor in good health (CMV status not recorded). Some clones in this sample may be carry-over from other donors' samples. V usage is TRBV19 and J usage is TRBJ1-2; D possibly corresponds to TRBD1 (5 bases). CDR3 region: CASSTPTRGYNYGYTF. For the CDR3, the DNA is TGTGCCAGTAGTACCCCAACGAGGGGCTATAACTATGGCTACACCTTC.